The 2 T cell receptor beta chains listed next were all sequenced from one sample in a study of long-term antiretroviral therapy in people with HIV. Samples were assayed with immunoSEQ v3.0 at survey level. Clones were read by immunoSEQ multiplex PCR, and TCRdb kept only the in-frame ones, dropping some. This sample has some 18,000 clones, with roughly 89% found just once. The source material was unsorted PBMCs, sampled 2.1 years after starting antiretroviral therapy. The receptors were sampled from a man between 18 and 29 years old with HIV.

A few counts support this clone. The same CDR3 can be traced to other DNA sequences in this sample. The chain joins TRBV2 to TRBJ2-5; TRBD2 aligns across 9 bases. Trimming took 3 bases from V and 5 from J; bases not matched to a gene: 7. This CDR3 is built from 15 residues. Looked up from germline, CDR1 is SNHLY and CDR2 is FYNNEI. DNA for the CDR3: TGTGCCAGCAGTGAGGGAGCGGGGGGAGGGGAGACCCAGTACTTC. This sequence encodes CASSEGAGGGETQYF.

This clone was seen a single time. The DNA of the CDR3 is TGTGCCAGCAGCTCCGGGACAGAAACGGGGCCCCAGCATTTT. This gives the protein CASSSGTETGPQHF. The chain is built from TRBV6-5 and TRBJ1-5; 7 bases map to TRBD1. Germline V gives CDR1 MNHEY, CDR2 SVGAGI. The CDR3 sequence is 14 residues long. V was clipped by 6 bases and J by 9 bases; unmatched bases: 11.